Below are 2 T cell receptor beta chains sequenced from a single sample in a study of cytomegalovirus exposure and HLA in healthy donors. Vbeta (60) and Jbeta (13) primers were used in the PCR. Here immunoSEQ multiplex PCR was the method, and the copy in TCRdb shows in-frame clones only, minus some. The table includes around 120,000 clones, about four fifths detected once. Sequencing was performed on PBMCs. These receptors originate from a woman between 40 and 55 years old in good health and CMV-seronegative.

The genes are TRBV7-9 and TRBJ2-6; D perhaps matches TRBD2 (7 bases). The CDR3 runs to 19 residues. Trimming removed 2 bases at V and 0 bases at J, with 17 bases between. Germline values: CDR1 SEHNR, CDR2 FQNEAQ (reference sequence). This CDR3 reads CASSLRGGGAYSGANVLTF. CDR3 DNA: TGTGCCAGCAGCTTAAGGGGTGGGGGGGCCTACTCTGGGGCCAACGTCCTGACTTTC.

This clone appeared once. DNA of the CDR3: TGCGCCAGCAGCTTCACCCTAGCGGGGGGAAATACCGGGGAGCTGTTTTTT. Encoded protein: CASSFTLAGGNTGELFF. The gene calls are TRBV5-1 and TRBJ2-2; 11 bases are shared with TRBD2. The junction had 8 bases not matched to a gene; V was cut back by 2 bases and J by 5 bases. CDR1 and CDR2 (germline): SGHRS, YFSETQ. The length of the CDR3 is 17 residues.